These 15 T cell receptor beta chains were all obtained from the same sample, sequenced in a study of ipilimumab plus nivolumab after autologous stem cell transplantation. Produced via immunoSEQ multiplex PCR; TCRdb's table is partial and in-frame only. Of about 16,000 clones listed, around 68% were seen once; the top ten hold less than 25%. The specimen comprised PBMCs, sampled in a trial of ipilimumab plus nivolumab as post-transplant consolidation. The receptor set was obtained from a male donor with diffuse large B-cell lymphoma.

Here the CDR3 reads CASSLPMGDEQFF. The DNA of the CDR3 is TGTGCCAGCAGCTTGCCCATGGGGGATGAGCAGTTCTTC. The gene calls are TRBV5-4 and TRBJ2-1; D possibly matches TRBD1 or TRBD2 (5 bases each). The CDR3 covers 13 residues. Germline loops: CDR1 SGHNT, CDR2 YYREEE (reference sequence). Trimming pared 1 base from V and 8 bases from J, leaving 10 bases between.

V gene TRBV2 combines with J gene TRBJ1-2; D gene uncertain. This CDR3 contains 14 residues. V gave up 7 bases and J gave up 4 bases, with 16 bases separating them. The germline V gene encodes CDR1 SNHLY and CDR2 FYNNEI. CDR3 sequence reads: CASNPGRYVYGYTF. CDR3 DNA sequence: TGTGCCAGCAACCCCGGGAGGTACGTCTATGGCTACACCTTC. Using reference TRBV2 and TRBJ1-2 for the parts outside the CDR3, the full variable domain is EPEVTQTPSHQVTQMGQEVILRCVPISNHLYFYWYRQILGQKVEFLVSFYNNEISEKSEIFDDQFSVERPDGSNFTLKIRSTKLEDSAMYFCASNPGRYVYGYTFGSGTRLTVV.

The J gene is TRBJ1-1, the V gene TRBV12-5; D perhaps matches TRBD1 (6 bases). Germline loops: CDR1 LGHNT, CDR2 FRNRAP. The CDR3 has 12 residues. Trimming removed 6 bases at V and 10 bases at J, with 15 bases between. In DNA, the CDR3 is TGTGCTAGTGGGTACAGGGAATTCGGAGCTTTCTTT. The encoded protein is CASGYREFGAFF.

CDR3 sequence: CASSLWTGGYGYTF. In DNA, the CDR3 is TGTGCCAGCAGCCTCTGGACAGGGGGCTATGGCTACACCTTC. The chain has TRBV5-4 and TRBJ1-2, with 10 bases fitting TRBD1. Trimming cost V 4 bases and J 4 bases; bases outside gene matches: 4. The CDR3 totals 14 residues. From germline, CDR1 is SGHNT and CDR2 YYREEE (reference sequence).

The chain recombines TRBV7-9 with TRBJ1-1; 7 bases line up with TRBD1. This CDR3 spans 16 amino acids. From germline, CDR1 is SEHNR and CDR2 FQNEAQ (reference sequence). V shed 6 bases and J 1 base; nucleotides not matched to a gene: 11. The CDR3 protein is CASSFPGGRWNTEAFF. CDR3 nucleotides: TGTGCCAGCAGTTTTCCAGGGGGTCGATGGAACACTGAAGCTTTCTTT.

This clone was seen only a few times. The same CDR3 is also encoded by other DNA sequences in this sample. V is TRBV5-1 and J is TRBJ2-1, with TRBD2 identical over 16 bases. V trimming: 2 bases; J trimming: 7 bases; junction bases outside the gene matches: 3. The germline V gene encodes CDR1 SGHRS and CDR2 YFSETQ. The CDR3 spans 16 residues. CDR3 sequence (DNA): TGCGCCAGCAGCTTACCGGGACTAGCGGGAGGGAATGAGCAGTTCTTC. It yields the protein CASSLPGLAGGNEQFF.

The chain employs TRBV9 and TRBJ1-1; 11 bases match TRBD1. The CDR3 is made up of 18 amino acids. CDR1 is SGDLS and CDR2 is YYNGEE in the germline V gene. The V and J ends lost 4 bases and 0 bases, in that order; junction bases with no gene match: 11. CDR3 sequence reads: CASSLGVDRGRMNTEAFF. The CDR3, as DNA: TGTGCCAGCAGCCTTGGAGTGGACAGGGGGCGGATGAACACTGAAGCTTTCTTT.

This clone was counted a few times. In DNA form, the CDR3 reads TGTGCCAGCAGTCTTAGAGGAGGGAACCATGGCTACACCTTC. As protein: CASSLRGGNHGYTF. The chain couples TRBV5-6 to TRBJ1-2; D is undetermined. V was cut by 5 bases and J by 6 bases, with 17 bases left in between. CDR1 is SGHDT, CDR2 YYEEEE, per germline. The CDR3 loop spans 14 amino acids.

The rearrangement joins TRBV7-2 to TRBJ2-2; D might be TRBD1 (5 bases). V was cut by 4 bases and J by 4 bases, with 13 bases left in between. Germline loops: CDR1 SGHTA, CDR2 FQGNSA. The CDR3 loop spans 15 amino acids. DNA of the CDR3: TGTGCCAGCAGCTCCAGGACATTCACCACCGGGGAGCTGTTTTTT. It codes for CASSSRTFTTGELFF.

This chain joins TRBV12-5 and TRBJ1-5, with D unresolved. V gave up 5 bases and J gave up 0 bases, with 8 bases separating them. This CDR3 region has 14 residues. Germline V gene lookup returns CDR1 LGHNT and CDR2 FRNRAP. The chain's CDR3 is CASGNGFSNQPQHF. CDR3 sequence (DNA): TGTGCTAGTGGTAACGGATTTAGCAATCAGCCCCAGCATTTT.

The chain combines TRBV18 with TRBJ2-1; TRBD2 aligns across 13 bases. The germline V gene encodes CDR1 KGHSH and CDR2 LQKENI. The CDR3 extends over 17 amino acids. V lost 3 bases to trimming and J lost 2 bases; unmatched junction nucleotides: 4. The CDR3 loop reads CASSPRLAGGTYNEQFF. CDR3 coding DNA: TGTGCCAGCTCACCCAGACTAGCGGGAGGCACCTACAATGAGCAGTTCTTC. The entire variable domain, with the rest obtained from reference TRBV18 and TRBJ2-1, is as follows: NAGVMQNPRHLVRRRGQEARLRCSPMKGHSHVYWYRQLPEEGLKFMVYLQKENIIDESGMPKERFSAEFPKEGPSILRIQQVVRGDSAAYFCASSPRLAGGTYNEQFFGPGTRLTVL.

The genes are TRBV6-5 and TRBJ2-7; TRBD1 agrees at 11 bases. The V segment lost 7 bases and the J segment 7 bases; nucleotides outside the gene matches: 6. This CDR3 contains 13 residues. Germline V gene lookup returns CDR1 MNHEY and CDR2 SVGAGI. CDR3 in DNA: TGTGCCAGCACCGGACAGGGGGCGAAGGAGCAGTACTTC. Residues: CASTGQGAKEQYF.

This clone was recorded only once. V gene TRBV11-2 combines with J gene TRBJ2-1; D remains ambiguous. The CDR3 is 12 residues long. Between the trimmed V and J ends, which lost 3 bases and 9 bases, there was a span of 9 bases. CDR1 SGHAT and CDR2 FQNNGV come from the germline V gene. The CDR3: CASSFEVIEQFF. Written as DNA, the CDR3 is TGTGCCAGCAGCTTCGAGGTAATTGAGCAGTTCTTC.

This clone came up a few times. The rearrangement uses TRBV11-3 and TRBJ2-1, with 14 bases lining up with TRBD2. The CDR3 sequence is 17 residues long. V shed 5 bases, J shed 7 bases, and the junction held 10 bases outside the gene matches. CDR1 is SGHNT, CDR2 YENEEA, per germline. The CDR3 nucleotides read TGTGCCAGCAGCCCCGGGACTAGCGGGAGAAGTACGAATGAGCAGTTCTTC. Translation: CASSPGTSGRSTNEQFF.

The CDR3 bases are TGTGCCTGGAGCCCCGGGACTAGCGGGGGAACCGGGGAGCTGTTTTTT. Translating gives CAWSPGTSGGTGELFF. The gene calls are TRBV30 and TRBJ2-2, with 14 bases lining up with TRBD2. The junction had 5 bases not matched to a gene; V was cut back by 3 bases and J by 5 bases. The germline V gene has CDR1 GTSNPN and CDR2 SVGIG (reference sequence). This CDR3 contains 16 residues.